This T cell receptor (beta chain) came from a study of metastatic and nonmetastatic thyroid tumors. This clone was observed at least ten times. Its antigen is unknown. The CDR3 loop spans 14 amino acids. V dropped 7 bases and J dropped 1; count of bases not matched to a gene: 3. Germline CDR1 reads SNHLY; CDR2 reads FYNNEI. Regarding the study as a whole: Malignant thyroid tumors reportedly exceeded benign nodules significantly in TCR beta diversity, with the difference appearing in blood and tumor.

As originally analysed: A classifier for distant metastasis in papillary thyroid cancer was constructed using CDR3 differences observed across clinicopathological groups. TCRdb re-analyzed the PCR reads using MiXCR. These V and J calls originate from TCRdb's pipeline instead of the authors' own analysis. Of over 25,000 clones in the sample, 14% to 15% are singletons; the top ten hold approximately 3.3%. The entire patient cohort was treatment-naive prior to thyroid surgery. Material for sequencing was blood. This receptor was obtained from a female donor with papillary thyroid cancer or a benign thyroid nodule (not recorded which). Some clones in this sample may be carry-over from other donors' samples. This chain links TRBV2 with TRBJ2-2; TRBD1 agrees at 7 bases. Here the CDR3 reads CASKRQGNTGELFF. Written as DNA, the CDR3 is TGTGCCAGCAAGAGACAGGGGAACACCGGGGAGCTGTTTTTT.